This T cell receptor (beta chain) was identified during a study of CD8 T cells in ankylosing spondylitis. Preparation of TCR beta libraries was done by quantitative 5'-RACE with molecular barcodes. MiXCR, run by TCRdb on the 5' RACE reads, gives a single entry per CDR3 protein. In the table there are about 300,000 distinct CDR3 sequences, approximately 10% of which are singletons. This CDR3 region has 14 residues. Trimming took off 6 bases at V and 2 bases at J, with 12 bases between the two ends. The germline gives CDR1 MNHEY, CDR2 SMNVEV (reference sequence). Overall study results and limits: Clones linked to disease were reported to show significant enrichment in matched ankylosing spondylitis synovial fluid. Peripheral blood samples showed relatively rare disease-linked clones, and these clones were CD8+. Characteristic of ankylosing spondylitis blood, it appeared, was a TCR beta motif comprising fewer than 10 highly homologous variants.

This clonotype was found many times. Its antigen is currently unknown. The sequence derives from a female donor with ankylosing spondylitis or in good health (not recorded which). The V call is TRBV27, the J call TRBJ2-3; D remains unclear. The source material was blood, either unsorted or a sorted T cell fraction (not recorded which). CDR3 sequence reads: CASRAQGYTDTQYF. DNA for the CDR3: TGTGCCAGCAGGGCGCAAGGGTACACAGATACGCAGTATTTT.